This is a list of T cell receptor beta chains from one sample in a study of T cell responses to AZD1222 COVID-19 vaccine. Method: immunoSEQ multiplex PCR; TCRdb's copy keeps in-frame clones and lacks some. The sample lists over 100,000 clones, 75% to 90% occurring once. Here the sequenced sample was peripheral blood, taken on day 0 of AZD1222 vaccination. The receptors stem from an adult in good health. Each CDR3 is given with its conserved first and last residue. The D gene is left open where the match is weak. Where a row states a size, it is once, few, many or the class of an expanded clone; other rows omit it.

NA,TRBJ1-5,NA,12,TRBV29-1,CSALRSNQPQHF,TGCAGCGCCCTAAGGAGCAATCAGCCCCAGCATTTT
NA,TRBJ2-1,NA,19,TRBV7-9,CASSHSDAKTSGSYNEQFF,TGTGCCAGCAGCCATTCAGACGCCAAGACTAGTGGGTCCTACAATGAGCAGTTCTTC
NA,TRBJ1-2,TRBD1,17,TRBV7-2,CASSFRQGASTHYGYTF,TGTGCCAGCAGCTTCCGACAGGGGGCGTCGACTCATTATGGCTACACCTTC
NA,TRBJ1-2,NA,13,TRBV5-1,CASSLVGDYGYTF,TGCGCCAGCAGCTTGGTGGGTGACTATGGCTACACCTTC
NA,TRBJ1-6,NA,18,TRBV5-6,CASSSSTRIRSYNSPLHF,TGTGCCAGCAGCTCATCAACCAGGATCAGGTCCTATAATTCACCCCTCCACTTT
NA,TRBJ1-2,NA,15,TRBV6-2/TRBV6-3,CASSDRTAANYGYTF,TGTGCCAGCAGTGACCGGACAGCGGCTAACTATGGCTACACCTTC
NA,TRBJ2-3,TRBD2,12,TRBV6-4,CATPGDGGAGYF,TGTGCCACCCCAGGGGACGGGGGGGCCGGTTATTTT
NA,TRBJ2-1,NA,15,TRBV11-1,CASQTGWGSYNEQFF,TGTGCCAGCCAAACCGGCTGGGGGTCCTACAATGAGCAGTTCTTC
NA,TRBJ1-6,TRBD1,15,TRBV20-1,CSASSGTEDNSPLHF,TGCAGTGCTAGTTCCGGGACAGAAGATAATTCACCCCTCCACTTT
NA,TRBJ1-5,NA,15,TRBV3-1/TRBV3-2,CASSQDRASNQPQHF,TGTGCCAGCAGCCAAGATAGGGCCAGCAATCAGCCCCAGCATTTT
NA,TRBJ2-7,TRBD1,12,TRBV19,CASSKTGYEQYF,TGTGCCAGTAGTAAGACAGGGTACGAGCAGTACTTC
NA,TRBJ1-3,TRBD1,18,TRBV28,CASSSEGTAVLLRNTIYF,TGTGCCAGCAGTTCCGAGGGGACAGCTGTTCTCTTGAGAAACACCATATATTTT
NA,TRBJ1-5,NA,15,TRBV4-3,CASSQDRWGDQPQHF,TGCGCCAGCAGCCAAGACCGCTGGGGGGATCAGCCCCAGCATTTT
NA,TRBJ1-2,TRBD1,14,TRBV6-2/TRBV6-3,CASSKAWTGGGYTF,TGTGCCAGCAGCAAAGCTTGGACAGGCGGTGGCTACACCTTC
NA,TRBJ2-7,TRBD1,17,TRBV5-4,CASSLGSRDRRSTKQYF,TGTGCCAGCAGCTTGGGTTCGCGGGACAGGCGCTCTACGAAGCAGTACTTC
NA,TRBJ2-7,TRBD1,16,TRBV19,CASSAGTGDSSYEQYF,TGTGCCAGTAGTGCCGGGACAGGCGATAGCTCCTACGAGCAGTACTTC
NA,TRBJ1-2,NA,14,TRBV19,CASSIDRDMDGYTF,TGTGCCAGTAGTATAGACAGGGATATGGATGGCTACACCTTC
NA,TRBJ1-1,TRBD1,21,TRBV7-3,CASSLEYDRTGSFPPNTEAFF,TGTGCCAGCAGCCTAGAATATGATCGGACAGGCTCCTTTCCTCCGAACACTGAAGCTTTCTTT
NA,TRBJ1-1,NA,13,TRBV27,CASSLARYTEAFF,TGTGCCAGCAGCCTTGCACGGTACACTGAAGCTTTCTTT
NA,TRBJ1-2,NA,13,TRBV5-1,CASSLDSNYGYTF,TGCGCCAGCAGCTTGGACAGTAACTATGGCTACACCTTC
NA,TRBJ1-2,TRBD1,16,TRBV6-5,CASSYVRTGGGYGYTF,TGTGCCAGCAGTTACGTTCGAACAGGGGGAGGCTATGGCTACACCTTC
NA,TRBJ1-4,NA,16,TRBV10-2,CASSESDGSKPEKLFF,TGCGCCAGCAGTGAGTCGGACGGCTCGAAGCCGGAAAAACTGTTTTTT
NA,TRBJ1-6,NA,15,TRBV5-1,CASSLEGPVNSPLHF,TGCGCCAGCAGCTTGGAGGGACCGGTTAATTCACCCCTCCACTTT
once,TRBJ1-5,TRBD1,17,TRBV30,CAWSGDRGPYSNQPQHF,TGTGCCTGGAGCGGGGACAGGGGCCCCTATAGCAATCAGCCCCAGCATTTT
NA,TRBJ1-1,NA,12,TRBV2,CASSGDSFVAFF,TGTGCCAGCAGTGGGGACTCGTTCGTGGCTTTCTTT
NA,TRBJ2-7,NA,16,TRBV28,CASSPPGRLVSYEQYF,TGTGCCAGCAGTCCCCCGGGGCGCCTTGTCTCCTACGAGCAGTACTTC
NA,TRBJ2-3,NA,13,TRBV5-1,CASSFGSTDTQYF,TGCGCCAGCAGCTTTGGTTCCACAGATACGCAGTATTTT
NA,TRBJ2-1,NA,15,TRBV19,CASSPPGTASMGQFF,TGTGCCAGTTCACCCCCCGGGACTGCCTCTATGGGGCAGTTCTTC
NA,TRBJ2-2,NA,18,TRBV7-2,CASSSTPRDPANTGELFF,TGTGCCAGCAGCTCGACCCCCAGGGATCCGGCGAACACCGGGGAGCTGTTTTTT
once,TRBJ1-6,NA,14,TRBV28,CASSLGVYNSPLHF,TGTGCCAGCAGTTTAGGAGTGTATAATTCACCCCTCCACTTT
NA,TRBJ1-2,NA,14,TRBV2,CASSETQGRDGYTF,TGTGCCAGCAGTGAGACCCAGGGCCGGGATGGCTACACCTTC
NA,TRBJ2-1,NA,11,TRBV28,CASSLGNEQFF,TGTGCCAGCAGTTTGGGTAATGAGCAGTTCTTC
NA,TRBJ2-7,NA,12,TRBV21-1,CASGTEQYEQYF,TGTGCCAGCGGAACAGAACAATACGAGCAGTACTTC
NA,TRBJ2-1,NA,15,TRBV2,CASSEGELQGGEQFF,TGTGCCAGCAGTGAAGGGGAGCTACAGGGTGGTGAGCAGTTCTTC
NA,TRBJ2-1,TRBD2,17,TRBV19,CASSIEGHGRPYNEQFF,TGTGCCAGTAGTATAGAAGGGCACGGGAGGCCCTACAATGAGCAGTTCTTC
few,TRBJ1-1,NA,15,TRBV6-5,CASSYSGTVNTEAFF,TGTGCCAGCAGTTACTCGGGGACGGTGAACACTGAAGCTTTCTTT
NA,TRBJ1-2,TRBD1,13,TRBV25-1,CASSRGQGVGYTF,TGTGCCAGCAGTCGGGGACAGGGGGTTGGCTACACCTTC
NA,TRBJ1-2,NA,14,TRBV29-1,CSVEDGPANYGYTF,TGCAGCGTTGAAGATGGGCCAGCTAACTATGGCTACACCTTC
NA,TRBJ1-1,NA,11,TRBV7-8,CASSFTTEAFF,TGTGCCAGCAGCTTTACCACTGAAGCTTTCTTT
NA,TRBJ2-1,TRBD2,15,TRBV7-8,CASSFGGRPDNEQFF,TGTGCCAGCAGCTTTGGCGGGAGGCCCGACAATGAGCAGTTCTTC
NA,TRBJ2-1,TRBD2,15,TRBV2,CASSRFRGSYNEQFF,TGTGCCAGCAGTCGTTTCCGCGGGAGCTACAATGAGCAGTTCTTC
NA,TRBJ1-5,NA,12,TRBV13,CASSTGSQPQHF,TGTGCCAGCAGCACAGGGAGTCAGCCCCAGCATTTT
NA,TRBJ2-2,TRBD1,18,TRBV28,CASSSGPGTGANTGELFF,TGTGCCAGCAGTTCCGGACCCGGGACAGGGGCGAACACCGGGGAGCTGTTTTTT
NA,TRBJ1-5,TRBD1,13,TRBV20-1,CSASDRVNQPQHF,TGCAGTGCCAGTGACAGGGTCAATCAGCCCCAGCATTTT
NA,TRBJ2-3,TRBD2,18,TRBV7-3,CASSFRAGLAGGSDTQYF,TGTGCCAGCAGCTTCCGCGCCGGACTAGCGGGGGGGTCAGATACGCAGTATTTT
NA,TRBJ2-2,TRBD1,16,TRBV5-5,CASSLIPTGGTGELFF,TGTGCCAGCAGCTTGATTCCGACAGGGGGAACCGGGGAGCTGTTTTTT
NA,TRBJ2-7,NA,16,TRBV7-2,CASSLGFTGMVNEQYF,TGTGCCAGCAGCTTAGGTTTTACGGGAATGGTGAACGAGCAGTACTTC
few,TRBJ2-7,TRBD1,15,TRBV7-2,CASSFIPGTGVRQYF,TGTGCCAGCAGCTTTATACCCGGGACAGGGGTCCGGCAGTACTTC
NA,TRBJ1-6,TRBD1,14,TRBV7-2,CASSPDRGNSPLHF,TGTGCCAGCAGCCCCGACAGGGGTAATTCACCCCTCCACTTT
NA,TRBJ1-2,NA,14,TRBV2,CASTPNGVNYGYTF,TGTGCCAGCACCCCGAACGGGGTTAACTATGGCTACACCTTC
NA,TRBJ2-1,TRBD2,17,TRBV18,CASSPPVGGLLYNEQFF,TGTGCCAGCTCACCACCGGTCGGGGGACTACTCTACAATGAGCAGTTCTTC
NA,TRBJ1-1,NA,13,TRBV5-6,CASSSPGRTEAFF,TGTGCCAGCAGCTCACCAGGGAGGACTGAAGCTTTCTTT
NA,TRBJ2-5,TRBD1,15,TRBV19,CASSAGRQGRETQYF,TGTGCCAGTAGTGCGGGCAGACAGGGCCGAGAGACCCAGTACTTC